The T cell receptor (beta chain) described here comes from a study of T cells in Graves' hyperthyroidism and ophthalmopathy (dated by TCRdb to between 2018 and 2021). Regarding the research as a whole: TCR V-J signatures able to tell the groups apart were searched for in a discovery cohort of approximately 95 patients, of whom over 40 had Graves' ophthalmopathy and 57 had stable Graves' hyperthyroidism. An independent validation cohort of 18 to 20 hyperthyroidism patients and 17 patients who later progressed to ophthalmopathy tested prospective prediction of ophthalmopathy. Once sampling was done, hyperthyroidism patients were given methimazole at a starting dose of 30 mg daily, whereas ophthalmopathy patients were given high-dose intravenous methylprednisolone. In addition, the study compared T-cell repertoires in thyroid tissue and in blood from roughly 6 Graves' hyperthyroidism patients. According to the paper, TCR Vbeta CDR3 sequencing was carried out on approximately 140 peripheral blood samples, which came from around 43 ophthalmopathy, roughly 75 hyperthyroidism and approximately 17 progressor patients. The approximately 90 discovery patients were randomly split 7:3 into training and test sets. Study-wide conclusions, independent of this receptor: A 13 V-J signature model separated ophthalmopathy from stable hyperthyroidism, with nearly 90% sensitivity and 81.08% specificity in cross-validation and 80%/75% in testing. Most expanded thyroid clonotypes (frequency above 0.001) were also detected in blood, suggesting blood repertoires may reflect thyroid immune responses. No statistical method was used to set the sample size in advance, and investigators knew the group allocation. During validation, the model predicted progression to ophthalmopathy a median of around 6 months ahead of onset, with around 71% sensitivity and 72.22% specificity.

Amplification of TCR beta CDR3 regions was carried out from RNA transcripts. A first-round RT-PCR of the TCR CDR3 used the HTBI primer set with the Qiagen OneStep RT-PCR kit. Libraries were constructed in a second round of multiplex PCR, after which size selection and purification were performed. The libraries were sequenced on an Illumina HiSeq2000 using paired-end 100 bp reads. Per the authors' processing: SOAPnuke was used to process the raw data, removing reads that contained adapters or uncalled bases, had a mean Phred below 15, or lacked an exact match to the constant primer or identifier. High-quality paired reads were merged with COPE v1.2.5, and unique nucleotide sequences were defined as clonotypes. MiTCR v1.1 was used to align clonotypes to the IMGT TRBV, TRBD and TRBJ reference segments. The analysis included only V-J combinations with a frequency above 0.0001, which together covered 99% to 99.2% of the repertoires. A TCS score was defined as the ratio between F50 (clonal expansion) and ExV (chaos), using BLOSUM62-based TCRdist between CDR3 peptides within each V-J. Welch's t-statistics and random forest reduced several hundred V-J features to about 12, which were used in a naive Bayes classifier (R e1071). The public reads were quality trimmed at Q25 with fastp and then assembled into clones with MiXCR by TCRdb, keeping productive beta chains. Identical CDR3 proteins give one entry, which carries the most common genes and DNA. TCRdb, not the original authors, processed these V and J calls. The sample has approximately 560,000 distinct CDR3 sequences on record, just over 45% of them singletons. Nearly 8.5% of the sample is taken by the ten largest.

The V and J ends are trimmed by 4 bases and 2 bases, leaving 12 bases between them. CDR1 SQVTM and CDR2 ANQGSEA are derived from the germline V gene. The CDR3 runs 14 amino acids, cysteine and phenylalanine included. CDR3 DNA only is kept here, 42 bases in frame from base 1. Stable Graves' hyperthyroidism was defined as no progression to ophthalmopathy during 18 months of follow-up. Hyperthyroidism patients were newly diagnosed, with disease duration under 2 months, and aged 18 to 65 years. Exclusion was applied to patients with uncontrolled infections, other autoimmune diseases, pregnancy or lactation. Diagnoses relied on clinical symptoms, serum thyroxine and TRAb, thyroid ultrasound and orbital computed tomography. Total RNA was extracted using Trizol reagent, and RNA quality was assessed on an Agilent 2100 Bioanalyzer. The sample holds one count of this clonotype. The antigen it recognizes is unknown. No base quality information exists; no much larger clone differs at one position. Resting on one read, the evidence is weak.

This receptor was obtained from a woman in her late teens or twenties with Graves' hyperthyroidism. Donor details come from another sample of the same person, matched by shared clones. The chain couples TRBV29-1 to TRBJ1-5; matching of 5 bases hints at TRBD1 as the D gene. Sequencing input: peripheral blood or thyroid tissue (not recorded which). Read as DNA, the sequence is TGCAGCGTTGTCGAAGGGGACGGCAATCAGCCCCAGCATTTT. This is translated as CSVVEGDGNQPQHF.